These 14 T cell receptor beta chains share one sample of origin, sequenced in a study of T cells after yellow fever vaccination. TCRdb called the 5' RACE reads again in MiXCR, with one record for every CDR3 protein. The sample consists of hundreds of thousands of distinct CDR3 sequences, less than 4.5% of them appearing once. Sequenced material: PBMCs, taken on the day of the yellow fever booster vaccination. These receptor sequences come from a man aged 18 to 29 who received the YFV17D yellow fever vaccine.

This clonotype was detected a few times. This chain links TRBV14 with TRBJ1-1, with D possibly matching TRBD1 (5 bases). The CDR3 has 15 amino acids. The V end lost 3 bases, the J end lost 0 bases, and 11 bases lay between the germline ends. Looked up from germline, CDR1 is SGHDN and CDR2 is FVKESK. Here the CDR3 DNA reads TGTGCCAGCAGCCACAGGGTCCAGATGAACACTGAAGCTTTCTTT. Protein sequence: CASSHRVQMNTEAFF.

The table lists this clonotype with many counts. The V gene is TRBV6-2 or TRBV6-3, the J gene TRBJ1-5; D is possibly TRBD1 (5 bases). Looked up from germline, CDR1 is MNHEY and CDR2 is SVGEGT. Trimming shortened V by 6 bases and J by 3 bases, and 24 bases separated the two germline ends. The CDR3 loop spans 18 amino acids. CDR3 in amino acids: CASSRHQRIGGNNQPQHF. The CDR3 DNA reads as TGTGCCAGCAGCCGACACCAGCGGATCGGGGGAAACAATCAGCCCCAGCATTTT.

Of note for this clonotype: The junction departs from germline at one end; a sequencing error may be responsible. The rearrangement links TRBV7-7 to TRBJ2-3; 7 nucleotides agree with TRBD1. Germline V gene data show CDR1 as SSHAT and CDR2 as FNYEAQ (reference sequence). CDR3 length: 15 residues. CDR3 in amino acids: CASSPRTGATDRQYF. For the CDR3, the DNA is TGTGCTAGCAGCCCTCGAACAGGGGCGACAGATAGGCAGTATTTT.

This clonotype came up a few times. The CDR3 bases are TGTGCCTGGAGTTCGGAACAGTATAATTCACCCCTCCACTTT. Translated: CAWSSEQYNSPLHF. The rearrangement links TRBV30 to TRBJ1-6; unclear D gene. The V and J ends lost 2 bases and 4 bases respectively, with 9 bases between them. This CDR3 contains 14 residues. The V gene's germline CDR1 is GTSNPN and CDR2 SVGIG (reference sequence).

This clonotype was seen ten or more times. This chain links TRBV5-1 with TRBJ1-6; 7 bases fit TRBD1. The length of the CDR3 is 16 residues. Germline V gene sequence: CDR1 SGHRS, CDR2 YFSETQ. Losses at the gene ends were 4 bases for V and 7 bases for J; bases not matched to a gene: 11. CDR3 DNA: TGCGCCAGCAGCCTAACGACAGGGCCTACCAATTCACCCCTCCACTTT. Translation gives CASSLTTGPTNSPLHF.

Many counts were recorded for this clonotype. J is TRBJ2-1 and V is TRBV4-2; 9 positions agree with TRBD2. Trimming cost V 8 bases and J 2 bases; bases outside gene matches: 7. Germline V gene data show CDR1 as LGHNA and CDR2 as YNFKEQ. The CDR3 covers 15 residues. The CDR3 reads CASLSGGTTYNEQFF. The CDR3 region has the DNA TGTGCCAGCTTAAGCGGGGGGACAACCTACAATGAGCAGTTCTTC.

This clonotype was counted many times. The rearrangement links TRBV29-1 to TRBJ2-1; D is tentatively TRBD1 or TRBD2 (5 bases each). Germline V lookup: CDR1 SQVTM, CDR2 ANQGSEA. The ends were cut back, 4 bases at V and 4 bases at J, with 23 bases in the middle. There are 17 residues in the CDR3. Here the CDR3 reads CSVGVLDWGLAYNEQFF. The CDR3 nucleotides are TGCAGCGTTGGAGTACTGGATTGGGGCTTAGCGTACAATGAGCAGTTCTTC.

This clonotype showed up many times. The V call is TRBV5-1, the J call TRBJ2-1, with D possibly TRBD2 on 5 matching bases. Trimming shortened V by 4 bases and J by 4 bases, and 9 bases separated the two germline ends. Germline loops: CDR1 SGHRS, CDR2 YFSETQ. CDR3 size: 13 residues. CDR3 sequence: CASSLDLYNEQFF. The CDR3, as DNA: TGCGCCAGCAGCCTGGACTTATACAATGAGCAGTTCTTC.

This rearrangement joins TRBV6-5 to TRBJ1-2, with D possibly matching TRBD1 (5 bases). The germline V and J ends were trimmed by 5 bases and 2 bases, with 15 bases remaining between them. Looked up from germline, CDR1 is MNHEY and CDR2 is SVGAGI. The length of the CDR3 is 15 residues. CDR3 coding DNA: TGTGCCAGCAGTAACCGACCTCGGGACAACTATGGCTACACCTTC. This gives the protein CASSNRPRDNYGYTF.

This chain connects TRBV14 to TRBJ2-7; 9 nucleotides match TRBD2. Trimming at V came to 1 base and at J to 2 bases, leaving 3 bases not matched to a gene. In germline, CDR1 is SGHDN, CDR2 FVKESK. The CDR3 has 15 amino acids. The CDR3 region has the DNA TGTGCCAGCAGCCAAGGTCCTAGCGGGGCCTACGAGCAGTACTTC. Translating gives CASSQGPSGAYEQYF.

This clonotype was counted between two and nine times. This rearrangement joins TRBV4-2 to TRBJ2-1; D is undetermined. This CDR3 is built from 16 residues. From germline, CDR1 is LGHNA and CDR2 YNFKEQ. V was clipped by 3 bases and J by 0 bases, with 12 bases between them. Here the CDR3 reads CASSQLGPNSYNEQFF. For the CDR3, the DNA is TGTGCCAGCAGCCAGTTGGGTCCGAACTCCTACAATGAGCAGTTCTTC.

The table lists this clonotype with many counts. The chain links TRBV12-3 or TRBV12-4 to TRBJ2-5, with 7 nucleotides matching TRBD1. J gave up 5 bases and V 3 bases, and 6 bases lay outside the gene matches. The CDR3 runs to 14 residues. DNA of the CDR3: TGTGCCAGCAGTTTTAGGGGGCTGATTGAGACCCAGTACTTC. This gives the protein CASSFRGLIETQYF.

The V call is TRBV6-2 or TRBV6-3, the J call TRBJ2-6; D is possibly TRBD1 (6 bases). The V and J ends lost 6 bases and 4 bases respectively, with 13 bases between them. This CDR3 is 15 amino acids long. CDR1 is MNHEY, CDR2 SVGEGT, per germline. The DNA of the CDR3 is TGTGCCAGCAGACCAGCAGGGGACGGGGCCAACGTCCTGACTTTC. Translated: CASRPAGDGANVLTF.

V is TRBV5-1 and J is TRBJ2-1; the D is unclear. V was clipped by 1 base and J by 0 bases, with 17 bases between them. The CDR3 is 18 residues long. Germline CDR1 and CDR2: SGHRS and YFSETQ. The CDR3 here is CASSLRAEEAGSYNEQFF. The CDR3 DNA is TGCGCCAGCAGCTTGCGGGCCGAAGAGGCTGGCTCCTACAATGAGCAGTTCTTC.